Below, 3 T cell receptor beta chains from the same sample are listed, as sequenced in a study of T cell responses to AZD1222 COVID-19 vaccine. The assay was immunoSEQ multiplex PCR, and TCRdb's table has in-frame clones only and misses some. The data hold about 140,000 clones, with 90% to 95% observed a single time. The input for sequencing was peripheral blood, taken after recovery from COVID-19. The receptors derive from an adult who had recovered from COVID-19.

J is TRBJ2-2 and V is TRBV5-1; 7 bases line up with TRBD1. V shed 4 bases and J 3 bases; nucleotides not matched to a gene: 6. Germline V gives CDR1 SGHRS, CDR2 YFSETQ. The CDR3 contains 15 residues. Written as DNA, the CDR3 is TGCGCCAGCAGCCACCGACAGGGACACACCGGGGAGCTGTTTTTT. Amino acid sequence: CASSHRQGHTGELFF.

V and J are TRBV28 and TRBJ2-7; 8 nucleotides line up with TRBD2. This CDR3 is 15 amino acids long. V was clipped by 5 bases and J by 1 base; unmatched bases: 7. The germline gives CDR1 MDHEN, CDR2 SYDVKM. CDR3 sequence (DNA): TGTGCCAGCAGTCTCCTAGCGGGTCCTTCCTACGAGCAGTACTTC. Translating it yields CASSLLAGPSYEQYF.

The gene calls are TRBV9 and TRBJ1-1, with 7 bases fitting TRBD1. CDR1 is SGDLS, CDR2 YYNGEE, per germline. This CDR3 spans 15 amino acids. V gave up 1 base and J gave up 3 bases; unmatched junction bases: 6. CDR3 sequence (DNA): TGTGCCAGCAGCGTACCACAGGGGTCGGACACTGAAGCTTTCTTT. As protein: CASSVPQGSDTEAFF.